A selection of T cell receptor beta chains follows, all from one sample in a study of blood T cell repertoires in COVID-19. The assay was immunoSEQ multiplex PCR, and TCRdb's table has in-frame clones only and misses some. The sample lists nearly 350,000 clones, 88% occurring once. The material sequenced was peripheral blood. These receptors all stem from a woman in her seventies with COVID-19, enrolled during active disease. Both conserved end residues are part of each CDR3. Each record gives: D gene, clone size, V gene, J gene, CDR3 DNA, CDR3 protein. A D gene is named only where the DNA matches it firmly. Part of the rows lack a size; the others show once, few, many or a class for expanded clones.

-	once	TRBV21-1	TRBJ1-1	TGTGCCAGCACTCCCGGGGGGGACGGGAACACTGAAGCTTTCTTT	CASTPGGDGNTEAFF
-	-	TRBV19	TRBJ1-2	TGTGCCAGTAGACGTATGGACACTAACTATGGCTACACCTTC	CASRRMDTNYGYTF
TRBD1	-	TRBV24-1	TRBJ1-2	TGTGCCACCAGTGATGCTGCCAGGGGGCTTAACTATGGCTACACCTTC	CATSDAARGLNYGYTF
-	-	TRBV28	TRBJ1-1	TGTGCCAGCACGTCGGGCTGGACAGAGGACACTGAAGCTTTCTTT	CASTSGWTEDTEAFF
TRBD1	-	TRBV6-5	TRBJ1-4	TGTGCCACCCGGGACAGGTGGGCAACTAATGAAAAACTGTTTTTT	CATRDRWATNEKLFF
TRBD1	-	TRBV5-1	TRBJ1-4	TGCGCCAGCAGCTTGGGACAGGGAAGTGAAAAACTGTTTTTT	CASSLGQGSEKLFF
TRBD1	few	TRBV4-1	TRBJ2-7	TGCGCCAGCAGCCCCAGAGGCCAGGGGGCAAGCGAGCAGTACTTC	CASSPRGQGASEQYF
-	-	TRBV27	TRBJ2-7	TGTGCCAGCAGTTTACACACCCCACAGGGCTTCCACGAGCAGTACTTC	CASSLHTPQGFHEQYF
TRBD2	few	TRBV6-1	TRBJ2-5	TGTGCCAGCAGTGAGACTAGCGGGGGAAAGGTGACCCAGTACTTC	CASSETSGGKVTQYF
-	-	TRBV9	TRBJ2-7	TGTGCCAGCAGCGTCGAGGGGGGGCCCTACGAGCAGTACTTC	CASSVEGGPYEQYF
-	-	TRBV28	TRBJ2-7	TGTGCCAGCACCCGGCCGGGATACGAGCAGTACTTC	CASTRPGYEQYF
-	-	TRBV4-2	TRBJ2-3	TGTGCCAGCAGCCAAGATCAGACTAGGGTCCCACCTCGAGATACGCAGTATTTT	CASSQDQTRVPPRDTQYF
-	-	TRBV13	TRBJ2-5	TGTGCCAGCAGCTTAGGCCCTGGAGGCCAAGAGACCCAGTACTTC	CASSLGPGGQETQYF
-	-	TRBV4-2	TRBJ1-5	TGTGCCAGCAGCCAAGATCAGGCAGGGCAAGGCAATCAGCCCCAGCATTTT	CASSQDQAGQGNQPQHF
TRBD1	once	TRBV15	TRBJ2-7	TGTGCCACCAGCAGGGACAGGATCATCTACGAGCAGTACTTC	CATSRDRIIYEQYF
TRBD1	-	TRBV7-9	TRBJ1-2	TGTGCCAGCAGCTCCACAGGGGCTGGGGGCTATGGCTACACCTTC	CASSSTGAGGYGYTF
TRBD1	-	TRBV23-1	TRBJ1-1	TGCGCCAGCAGTTTTGTTCAGGGGGCAAAAACTGAAGCTTTCTTT	CASSFVQGAKTEAFF
-	-	TRBV9	TRBJ1-6	TGTGCCAGCAGCTTAGGACAGTCGCCTTCACCCCTCCACTTT	CASSLGQSPSPLHF
TRBD2	-	TRBV6-6	TRBJ2-4	TGTGCCAGCAGTTCTGGGCAGCGGGGGGGAAACATTCAGTACTTC	CASSSGQRGGNIQYF
-	-	TRBV7-9	TRBJ1-5	TGTGCCAGCAGCCTCCCGGGGGTCAATCAGCCCCAGCATTTT	CASSLPGVNQPQHF
TRBD1	-	TRBV2	TRBJ1-4	TGTGCCAGCACTTTCGAGGAGATTCAGGGGGCTGGAAAACTGTTTTTT	CASTFEEIQGAGKLFF
-	-	TRBV7-9	TRBJ2-1	TGTGCCAGCAGCCCCGCCTCAGGAGGCTCCTACAATGAGCAGTTCTTC	CASSPASGGSYNEQFF
-	-	TRBV29-1	TRBJ1-2	TGCAGCGTTGGTTTCAGTCCTAGAGGCTACACCTTC	CSVGFSPRGYTF
TRBD2	-	TRBV19	TRBJ2-3	TGTGCCAGTAGTGGACTAGCGGGGGGGAGCACAGATACGCAGTATTTT	CASSGLAGGSTDTQYF
-	-	TRBV6-2/TRBV6-3	TRBJ2-3	TGTGCCAGCAGTTATCCGGGATTAGCCACAGATACGCAGTATTTT	CASSYPGLATDTQYF
-	-	TRBV7-9	TRBJ2-2	TGTGGCGGAATAGCGGAGAACACCGGGGAGCTGTTTTTT	CGGIAENTGELFF
-	-	TRBV5-1	TRBJ1-5	TGCGCCAGCAGCTTGGGGGGGATGGGAGGTCAGCCCCAGCATTTT	CASSLGGMGGQPQHF
-	-	TRBV27	TRBJ1-1	TGTGCCAGCACCTCGGGGAGCCCAAGGACTGAAGCTTTCTTT	CASTSGSPRTEAFF
TRBD1	-	TRBV24-1	TRBJ2-4	TGTGCCACCAGTGACTCCCGACAGGGGGGTAACATTCAGTACTTC	CATSDSRQGGNIQYF
TRBD2	-	TRBV7-9	TRBJ2-3	TGTGCCAGCAGCAGCTCGCCGGGACTAGCGGGGGGAGGAGATACGCAGTATTTT	CASSSSPGLAGGGDTQYF
-	-	TRBV19	TRBJ1-5	TGTGCCAGTAGTCCCCCGTCGAAGGGGAGCAATCAGCCCCAGCATTTT	CASSPPSKGSNQPQHF
TRBD2	-	TRBV4-1	TRBJ2-2	TGCGCCAGCAGCCCTACTTTAAGCGGGGGGTCCCGGGCCGGGGAGCTGTTTTTT	CASSPTLSGGSRAGELFF
-	-	TRBV6-5	TRBJ1-5	TGTGCCAGCACCAGGGACTTTAATCAGCCCCAGCATTTT	CASTRDFNQPQHF
-	few	TRBV19	TRBJ1-1	TGTGCCAGTAGTATCAATCCGGCAGGGGCGGTTGAAGCTTTCTTT	CASSINPAGAVEAFF
-	-	TRBV11-2	TRBJ1-4	TGTGCCAGCAGCTTAGATCTGGGCCTCAATGGGGAAAAACTGTTTTTT	CASSLDLGLNGEKLFF
TRBD1	-	TRBV5-6	TRBJ1-3	TGTGCCAGCAGCACGACAGGGGGTAACTCTGGAAACACCATATATTTT	CASSTTGGNSGNTIYF
-	-	TRBV7-9	TRBJ2-7	TGTGCCAGCAGCTTAGCTAGCGGCTCCTACGAGCAGTACTTC	CASSLASGSYEQYF
TRBD1	-	TRBV6-5	TRBJ1-1	TGTGCCAGCCGAAACAGGGGGAACACTGAAGCTTTCTTT	CASRNRGNTEAFF
TRBD1	-	TRBV29-1	TRBJ1-1	TGCAGCGTTGGGCCGGGGACAGGGGCTTTCTTT	CSVGPGTGAFF
-	-	TRBV7-2	TRBJ2-1	TGTGCCAGCAGCTTTAGCGGCGGCCTCAATGAGCAGTTCTTC	CASSFSGGLNEQFF
-	-	TRBV18	TRBJ2-1	TGTGCCAGCTCACCAGGGGCACGGGAGCAGTTCTTC	CASSPGAREQFF
-	few	TRBV5-6	TRBJ1-1	TGTGCCAGCAGCTTGGATAGACGGAGAACTCTGAACACTGAAGCTTTCTTT	CASSLDRRRTLNTEAFF
TRBD1	-	TRBV28	TRBJ1-1	TGTGCCAGCATGGCAGGACAGGGGGGCACTGAAGCTTTCTTT	CASMAGQGGTEAFF
-	-	TRBV5-1	TRBJ1-5	TGCGCCAGCAGCCCACAGGGACCGAATCAGCCCCAGCATTTT	CASSPQGPNQPQHF
-	few	TRBV10-1	TRBJ2-7	TGCGCCAGCAGTGCCGACTCAAACTACGAGCAGTACTTC	CASSADSNYEQYF
TRBD1	once	TRBV6-5	TRBJ1-2	TGTGCCAGCAGTTACGAGACAGGGGGCGGTGGCTACACCTTC	CASSYETGGGGYTF
TRBD1	-	TRBV19	TRBJ2-1	TGTGCCAGTCGCACCACAAATGACAGGGCCTCCTACAATGAGCAGTTCTTC	CASRTTNDRASYNEQFF
-	few	TRBV30	TRBJ1-6	TGTGCCTGGACCCAGGGTTCCTATAATTCACCCCTCCACTTT	CAWTQGSYNSPLHF
TRBD2	-	TRBV7-8	TRBJ2-5	TGTGCCAGCAGCTTGGTAGCGGGGGCCCAAGAGACCCAGTACTTC	CASSLVAGAQETQYF
TRBD2	-	TRBV30	TRBJ2-7	TGTGCCTGGAGTGGGGCCGAGCGGGGGTCTTCGCCCTACGAGCAGTACTTC	CAWSGAERGSSPYEQYF
TRBD1	-	TRBV2	TRBJ1-2	TGTGCCAGCGAGGACAGGGGGCGAGGCTACACCTTC	CASEDRGRGYTF
-	once	TRBV2	TRBJ1-3	TGTGCCAGCAGTGAATCGGGAGGAAACACCATATATTTT	CASSESGGNTIYF
TRBD1	few	TRBV19	TRBJ1-5	TGTGCCAGCCGGACAGGGGGGCAGCCCCAGCATTTT	CASRTGGQPQHF
-	-	TRBV7-2	TRBJ2-1	TGTGCCAGCAGCTTAGGCGTGAGCTCCTACAATGAGCAGTTCTTC	CASSLGVSSYNEQFF